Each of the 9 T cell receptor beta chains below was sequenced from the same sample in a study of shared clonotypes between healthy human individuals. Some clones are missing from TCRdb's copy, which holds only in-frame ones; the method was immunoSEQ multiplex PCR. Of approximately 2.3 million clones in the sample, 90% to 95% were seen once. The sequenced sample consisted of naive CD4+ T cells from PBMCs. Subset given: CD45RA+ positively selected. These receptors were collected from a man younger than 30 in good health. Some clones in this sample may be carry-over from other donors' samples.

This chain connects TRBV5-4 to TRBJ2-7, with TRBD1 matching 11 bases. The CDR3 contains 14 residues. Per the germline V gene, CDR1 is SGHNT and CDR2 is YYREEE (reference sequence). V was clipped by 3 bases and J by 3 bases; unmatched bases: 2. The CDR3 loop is CASSWDRGVYEQYF. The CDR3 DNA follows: TGTGCCAGCAGCTGGGACAGGGGGGTCTACGAGCAGTACTTC.

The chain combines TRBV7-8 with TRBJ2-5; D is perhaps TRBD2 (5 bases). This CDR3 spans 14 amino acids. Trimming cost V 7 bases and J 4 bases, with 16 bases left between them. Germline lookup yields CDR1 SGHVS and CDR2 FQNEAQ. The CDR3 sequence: CASNPGGGRETQYF. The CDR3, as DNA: TGTGCCAGCAACCCAGGCGGCGGGCGAGAGACCCAGTACTTC.

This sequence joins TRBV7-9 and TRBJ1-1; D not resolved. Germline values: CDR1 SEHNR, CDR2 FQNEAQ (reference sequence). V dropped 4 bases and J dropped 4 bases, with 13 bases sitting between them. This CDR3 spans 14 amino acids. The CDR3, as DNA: TGTGCCAGCAGCTCTAGACCCGAGGGCACTGAAGCTTTCTTT. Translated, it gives CASSSRPEGTEAFF.

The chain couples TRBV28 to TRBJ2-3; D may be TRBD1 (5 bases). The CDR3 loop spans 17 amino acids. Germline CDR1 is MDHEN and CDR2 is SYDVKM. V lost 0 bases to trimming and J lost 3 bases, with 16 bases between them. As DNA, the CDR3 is TGTGCCAGCAGTTTATGGTTGGGGCGCACCCTAACAGATACGCAGTATTTT. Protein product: CASSLWLGRTLTDTQYF.

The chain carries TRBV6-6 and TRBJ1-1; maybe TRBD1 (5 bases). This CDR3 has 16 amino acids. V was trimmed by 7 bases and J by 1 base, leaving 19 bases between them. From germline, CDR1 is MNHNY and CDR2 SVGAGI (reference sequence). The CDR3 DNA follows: TGTGCCAGCACCGCCAGGGCCGGAGCCGGGAACACTGAAGCTTTCTTT. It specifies CASTARAGAGNTEAFF.

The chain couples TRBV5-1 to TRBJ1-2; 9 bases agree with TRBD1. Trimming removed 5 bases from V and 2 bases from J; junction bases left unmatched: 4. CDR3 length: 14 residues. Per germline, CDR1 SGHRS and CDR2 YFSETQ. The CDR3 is CASRPGQGNYGYTF. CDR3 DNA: TGCGCCAGCAGACCAGGACAGGGGAACTATGGCTACACCTTC.

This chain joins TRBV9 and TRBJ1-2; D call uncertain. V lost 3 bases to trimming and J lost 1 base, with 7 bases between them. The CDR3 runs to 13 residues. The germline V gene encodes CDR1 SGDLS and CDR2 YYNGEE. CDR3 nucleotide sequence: TGTGCCAGCAGCGCCGGGAATAACTATGGCTACACCTTC. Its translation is CASSAGNNYGYTF.

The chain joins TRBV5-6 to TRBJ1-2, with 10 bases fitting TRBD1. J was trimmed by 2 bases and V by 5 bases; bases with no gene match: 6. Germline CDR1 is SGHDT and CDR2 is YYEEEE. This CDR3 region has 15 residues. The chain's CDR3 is CASRRQGAPNYGYTF. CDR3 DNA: TGTGCCAGCAGAAGACAGGGGGCTCCCAACTATGGCTACACCTTC. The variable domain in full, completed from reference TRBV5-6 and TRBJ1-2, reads DAGVTQSPTHLIKTRGQQVTLRCSPKSGHDTVSWYQQALGQGPQFIFQYYEEEERQRGNFPDRFSGHQFPNYSSELNVNALLLGDSALYLCASRRQGAPNYGYTFGSGTRLTVV.

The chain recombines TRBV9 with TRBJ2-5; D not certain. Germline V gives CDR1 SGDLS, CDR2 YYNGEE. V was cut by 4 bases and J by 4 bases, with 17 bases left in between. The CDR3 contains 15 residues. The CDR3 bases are TGTGCCAGCAGCACCTACAGTGGTTGGGGAGAGACCCAGTACTTC. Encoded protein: CASSTYSGWGETQYF.